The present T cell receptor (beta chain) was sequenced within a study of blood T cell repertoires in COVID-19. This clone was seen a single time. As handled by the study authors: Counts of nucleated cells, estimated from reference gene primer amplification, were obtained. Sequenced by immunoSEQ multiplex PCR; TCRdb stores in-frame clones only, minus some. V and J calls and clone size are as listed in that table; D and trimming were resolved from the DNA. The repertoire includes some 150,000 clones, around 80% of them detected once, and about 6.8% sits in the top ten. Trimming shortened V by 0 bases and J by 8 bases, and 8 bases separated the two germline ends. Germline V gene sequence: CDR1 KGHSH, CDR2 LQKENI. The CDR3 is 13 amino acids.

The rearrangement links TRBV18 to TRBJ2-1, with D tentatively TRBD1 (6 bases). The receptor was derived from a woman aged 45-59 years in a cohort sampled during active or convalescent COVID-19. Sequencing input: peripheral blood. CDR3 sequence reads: CASSPPGAYEQFF. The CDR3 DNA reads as TGTGCCAGCTCACCACCGGGGGCTTATGAGCAGTTCTTC.